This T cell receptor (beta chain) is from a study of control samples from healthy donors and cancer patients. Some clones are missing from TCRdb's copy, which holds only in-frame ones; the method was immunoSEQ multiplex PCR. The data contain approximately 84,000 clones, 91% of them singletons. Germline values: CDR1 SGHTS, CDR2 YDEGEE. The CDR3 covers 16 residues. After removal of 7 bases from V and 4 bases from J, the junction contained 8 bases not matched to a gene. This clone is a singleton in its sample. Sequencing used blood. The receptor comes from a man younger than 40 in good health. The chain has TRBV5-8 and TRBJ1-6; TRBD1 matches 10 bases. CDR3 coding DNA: TGTGCCAGCCACAAGACAGGGGGCCCTTATAATTCACCCCTCCACTTT. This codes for CASHKTGGPYNSPLHF.